This is a list of T cell receptor beta chains from one sample in a study of T-cell memory formation after mild COVID-19. MiXCR, run by TCRdb on the 5' RACE reads, gives a single entry per CDR3 protein. The sample carries around 200,000 distinct CDR3 sequences, roughly a tenth recorded once. Sequenced sample: PBMCs or a T cell subset sorted from them (not recorded which). Source of these receptors: a man aged 18 to 29 who had mild COVID-19 (a few samples of this study predate the infection). Cell type and time point are not known. Both conserved end residues are part of each CDR3. The order of the fields is clone size, J gene, V gene, D gene, CDR3 DNA, CDR3 protein. The D gene is left open where the match is weak. Rows may omit the clone size; those that give it use once, few, many or a size class.

>few|TRBJ1-5|TRBV20-1|.
TGCAGTGCTGTCAATAGCAATCAGCCCCAGCATTTT
CSAVNSNQPQHF
>many|TRBJ2-3|TRBV4-2|TRBD1
TGTGCCAGCAGCCTACTACCGGGACAGGGCGAGACAGATACGCAGTATTTT
CASSLLPGQGETDTQYF
>few|TRBJ2-1|TRBV10-3|.
TGTGCCCTTCGATCTAGGGCCCCGGGCAATGAGCAGTTCTTC
CALRSRAPGNEQFF
>few|TRBJ1-5|TRBV14|.
TGTGCCAGCAGCGCTACGGGGGGGGCTAATCAGCCCCAGCATTTT
CASSATGGANQPQHF
>few|TRBJ2-1|TRBV2|TRBD2
TGTGCCAGCAGTGAGACCAGGGAGGGTGAGCAGTTCTTC
CASSETREGEQFF
>.|TRBJ2-7|TRBV5-4|.
TGTGCCAGCAGCCCCGGACAGCAAAGCTACGAGCAGTACTTC
CASSPGQQSYEQYF
>few|TRBJ1-2|TRBV15|.
TGTGCCACCAGCAGAGATGGGAACTATGGCTACACCTTC
CATSRDGNYGYTF
>few|TRBJ1-2|TRBV7-2|TRBD1
TGTGCCAGCAGCTTCGGCCAGGGGGGATACACCTTC
CASSFGQGGYTF
>few|TRBJ1-6|TRBV9|.
TGTGCCAGCAGCGTAGCGGCAGGGGAAAATTCACCCCTCCACTTT
CASSVAAGENSPLHF
>few|TRBJ2-4|TRBV28|TRBD2
TGTGCCAGCAGCCGCTCTAGCGGGGGGACCGGTTACATTCAGTACTTC
CASSRSSGGTGYIQYF
>few|TRBJ1-5|TRBV20-1|TRBD1
TGCAGTGCTAGAGGGGCGGGGACAGGGGGCAATCAGCCCCAGCATTTT
CSARGAGTGGNQPQHF
>.|TRBJ1-1|TRBV12-3/TRBV12-4|TRBD1
TGTGCCAGCAGTTCGCAGGGGGCGGGGTACACTGAAGCTTTCTTT
CASSSQGAGYTEAFF
>.|TRBJ2-7|TRBV30|TRBD1
TGTGCCTGGAGAGCGACAGGGAGCTCCTACGAGCAGTACTTC
CAWRATGSSYEQYF
>.|TRBJ2-1|TRBV5-1|.
TGCGCCAGCAGCTGGAATTTAGCTCAAGGGCATAACAATGAGCAGTTCTTC
CASSWNLAQGHNNEQFF
>.|TRBJ1-1|TRBV6-5|.
TGTGCCAGCAAGGGGGGGGCGGCTGGGGTTGAAGCTTTCTTT
CASKGGAAGVEAFF
>.|TRBJ2-5|TRBV21-1|.
TGTGCCAGCAGCAAAGAAGGGACAGGGGGCCAAGAGACCCAGTACTTC
CASSKEGTGGQETQYF
>many|TRBJ2-7|TRBV7-2|TRBD1
TGTGCCAGCAGCTTAGCGGCAGGGGGCTACGAGCAGTACTTC
CASSLAAGGYEQYF
>few|TRBJ2-7|TRBV3-1|.
TGTGCCAGCAGCCAGACCGGGGGTGTCTACGAGCAGTACTTC
CASSQTGGVYEQYF
>many|TRBJ2-3|TRBV7-9|.
TGTGCCAGCAGCTTAGTGGGTAAGGTTGGCGGCACAGATACGCAGTATTTT
CASSLVGKVGGTDTQYF
>.|TRBJ2-6|TRBV3-1|.
TGTGCCAGCAGCCCCTCTGGGGCCAACGTCCTGACTTTC
CASSPSGANVLTF
>.|TRBJ1-1|TRBV5-1|TRBD1
TGCGCCAGCAGTTTGCGAACAGGGGGGAGTACTGAAGCTTTCTTT
CASSLRTGGSTEAFF
>.|TRBJ1-3|TRBV21-1|.
TGTGCCAGCAGCAATCACCCTCGACTCGACGCCTTCTCTGGAAACACCATATATTTT
CASSNHPRLDAFSGNTIYF
>.|TRBJ1-1|TRBV7-3|.
TGTGCCAGCAGCCCTAGTCCGGACACTGAAGCTTTCTTT
CASSPSPDTEAFF
>.|TRBJ2-1|TRBV9|.
TGTGCCAGCAGCGCAGTAGGGGACTCCTACAATGAGCAGTTCTTC
CASSAVGDSYNEQFF
>many|TRBJ2-4|TRBV4-3|.
TGCGCCAGCAGCCAAGATTTGGGGGCGACGGGAGTTATTCAGTACTTC
CASSQDLGATGVIQYF
>.|TRBJ2-7|TRBV5-1|TRBD2
TGCGCCAGCAGCTCTCCAAGCGGGGGGGCCGAGCAGTACTTC
CASSSPSGGAEQYF
>few|TRBJ1-1|TRBV20-1|.
TGCAGTGCTAGACCCGCTTTCTTT
CSARPAFF
>few|TRBJ2-5|TRBV5-1|.
TGCGCCAGCAGCTGGGCACAGTTAGGAGAGACCCAGTACTTC
CASSWAQLGETQYF
>.|TRBJ2-5|TRBV3-1|TRBD2
TGTGCCAGCAGCCCCCAGCGGGGGGGCGTGGAGACCCAGTACTTC
CASSPQRGGVETQYF
>.|TRBJ1-5|TRBV7-8|.
TGTGCCAGCAGCTTAAGGCAGGCCGCAGGGGCCCTCGACAATCAGCCCCAGCATTTT
CASSLRQAAGALDNQPQHF
>.|TRBJ1-2|TRBV12-3/TRBV12-4|.
TGTGCCAGCAGTTTTCAGGGCTACACCTTC
CASSFQGYTF
>many|TRBJ1-4|TRBV4-1|.
TGCGCCAGCAGCCAAGATCGGGGCACCGATGCAACTAATGAAAAACTGTTTTTT
CASSQDRGTDATNEKLFF
>few|TRBJ1-4|TRBV7-7|TRBD1
TGTGCTAGCAGTCCAGGGACAGCCTTTAATGAAAAACTGTTTTTT
CASSPGTAFNEKLFF
>.|TRBJ1-6|TRBV7-2|.
TGTGCCAGCAGCTTGGAGCAGGCCGGCGAGGGTTCACCCCTCCACTTT
CASSLEQAGEGSPLHF
>.|TRBJ1-3|TRBV4-1|.
TGCGCCAGCAGCCAGGGGGGAAACACCATATATTTT
CASSQGGNTIYF
>.|TRBJ1-2|TRBV28|.
TGTGCCAGCGGCGCTGGCTACACCTTC
CASGAGYTF
>many|TRBJ1-1|TRBV5-1|.
TGCGCCAGCAGCTTGATGCAGGGGAACACTGAAGCTTTCTTT
CASSLMQGNTEAFF
>.|TRBJ2-2|TRBV9|.
TGTGCCAGCAGCGTAGCTTTAGCGTCCACCGGGGAGCTGTTTTTT
CASSVALASTGELFF
>few|TRBJ2-5|TRBV21-1|.
TGTGCCAGCAGCACCCTTAGGCGGGGACGCGAGACCCAGTACTTC
CASSTLRRGRETQYF
>few|TRBJ2-1|TRBV3-1|TRBD2
TGTGCCAGCAGCCAAGGAGGAGCGGGGGGGCAGTTCTTC
CASSQGGAGGQFF
>few|TRBJ1-1|TRBV12-3/TRBV12-4|.
TGTGCCAGCAGTCACAGGGAGGCGGCGGTCTTGACTTTCTTT
CASSHREAAVLTFF
>few|TRBJ2-4|TRBV20-1|.
TGCAGTGCTCATTCGGGGTCCTCTGGGGCCAAAAACATTCAGTACTTC
CSAHSGSSGAKNIQYF
>many|TRBJ2-5|TRBV4-2|.
TGTGCCAGCAGCCACGGCCCACCCGGGAAAGAGACCCAGTACTTC
CASSHGPPGKETQYF
>.|TRBJ2-5|TRBV7-2|.
TGTGCCAGCAGCTCAGGGGATAGGAAGACCCAGTACTTC
CASSSGDRKTQYF
>few|TRBJ1-5|TRBV6-6|TRBD1
TGTGCCAGCAGTTGGGACAGAGTCAATCAGCCCCAGCATTTT
CASSWDRVNQPQHF
>.|TRBJ1-4|TRBV29-1|TRBD1
TGCAGCGCCTCTCAAGGGACAGCCCTTAATGAAAAACTGTTTTTT
CSASQGTALNEKLFF
>few|TRBJ2-3|TRBV29-1|.
TGCAGCGTTGCCGGGGGGCCCCGCACAGATACGCAGTATTTT
CSVAGGPRTDTQYF
>few|TRBJ1-2|TRBV4-3|TRBD1
TGCGCCAGCAGCCAAGTGGGACAGTTTCATGGCTACACCTTC
CASSQVGQFHGYTF
>.|TRBJ1-2|TRBV19|.
TGTGCCAGTAGTATAGATGCGGCAAGGGGCTTAGGCTACACCTTC
CASSIDAARGLGYTF
>.|TRBJ1-4|TRBV2|.
TGTGCCAGCAGCCCTCGGGCAACTAATGAAAAACTGTTTTTT
CASSPRATNEKLFF
>few|TRBJ2-1|TRBV11-2|.
TGTGCCAGCAGTTCCGCAGGTATCCTATCAAATGAGCAGTTCTTC
CASSSAGILSNEQFF
>.|TRBJ2-1|TRBV25-1|.
TGTGCCAGCAGTGAAACTGGGGGGCCGGGCAATGAGCAGTTCTTC
CASSETGGPGNEQFF
>.|TRBJ1-2|TRBV6-2/TRBV6-3|.
TGTGCCAGCGGACACCATGGCTACACCTTC
CASGHHGYTF